Shown below are 6 T cell receptor beta chains from a single sample sequenced in a study of molecular identifiers for immune sequencing clone quantification. TCRdb reanalysed the PCR reads using MiXCR and keeps one entry per CDR3 protein. The sample lists about 35,000 distinct CDR3 sequences; around 20% were seen once. Material for sequencing was naive CD8+ T cells from blood, with Jurkat cell RNA spiked in. This sample's subset: FACS-sorted CD8+CD4-CCR7+CD45RA+ naive T cells. The receptors originated from a human donor in good health. Some libraries in this study had Jurkat cell RNA spiked in.

This clonotype occurred many times. The chain couples TRBV13 to TRBJ2-5, with 7 bases aligning to TRBD1. CDR3 size: 14 residues. V gave up 5 bases and J gave up 3 bases; unmatched junction bases: 6. The germline gives CDR1 PRHDT, CDR2 FYEKMQ (reference sequence). The CDR3 DNA sequence: TGTGCCAGCAGCATTCCGGGACAGAAAGAGACCCAGTACTTC. It encodes CASSIPGQKETQYF.

Within the sample, this clonotype is medium-sized. V gene TRBV6-1 combines with J gene TRBJ2-5; tentative D call: TRBD1 (5 bases). Germline-derived CDR1 and CDR2 are MNHNS and SASEGT. With 8 bases removed from V and 3 bases from J, the gap between germline ends came to 22 bases. The CDR3 extends over 16 amino acids. CDR3 region: CASSKKMGQGEETQYF. CDR3 nucleotides: TGTGCCAGCTCCAAGAAAATGGGGCAGGGCGAAGAGACCCAGTACTTC.

This clonotype was recorded many times. The V call is TRBV4-2, the J call TRBJ1-3, with D perhaps matching TRBD1 (5 bases). Trimming cost V 3 bases and J 6 bases, with 9 bases left between them. Germline lookup yields CDR1 LGHNA and CDR2 YNFKEQ. The CDR3 consists of 13 residues. The CDR3 sequence: CASSHKGPNTIYF. CDR3 DNA: TGTGCCAGCAGCCATAAGGGGCCAAACACCATATATTTT.

This clonotype occurred many times. CDR3 sequence reads: CSVVVWDRVISYEQYF. CDR3 DNA: TGCAGCGTTGTGGTCTGGGACAGGGTCATCTCCTACGAGCAGTACTTC. J is TRBJ2-7 and V is TRBV29-1, with 9 bases identical to TRBD1. The trim removed 4 bases at V and 0 bases at J, leaving 10 bases unmatched. The CDR3 has 16 residues. Germline V gene data show CDR1 as SQVTM and CDR2 as ANQGSEA.

This clonotype came up many times. CDR3 coding DNA: TGTGCCAGCAGCCCGGACCTGAAACAAGAGACCCAGTACTTC. Its translation: CASSPDLKQETQYF. V usage is TRBV7-9 and J usage is TRBJ2-5, with D unclear. The CDR3 has 14 amino acids. Germline lookup yields CDR1 SEHNR and CDR2 FQNEAQ (reference sequence). Trimming took off 5 bases at V and 2 bases at J, with 12 bases between the two ends.

This clonotype appeared a few times. The chain is built from TRBV7-6 and TRBJ2-5; 12 bases match TRBD1. From germline, CDR1 is SGHVS and CDR2 FNYEAQ. V was pared by 2 bases and J by 4 bases, with 5 bases of the junction left unmatched. The CDR3 spans 16 residues. CDR3 nucleotide sequence: TGTGCCAGCAGCTTAAGAAGGGACAGGGGGCCAGAGACCCAGTACTTC. Protein: CASSLRRDRGPETQYF.